This is a list of T cell receptor beta chains from one sample in a study of T cells in Graves' hyperthyroidism and ophthalmopathy. TCRdb reanalysed the multiplex PCR reads using MiXCR and keeps one entry per CDR3 protein. The sample has around 340,000 distinct CDR3 sequences, approximately 15% seen once. The sequenced sample consisted of blood. The receptor set was obtained from a woman aged 25 to 45 with Graves' hyperthyroidism. Each CDR3 is given without its conserved first and last residue. Size values are once, few and many counts, or a class for expanded clones, and some rows have none.

clone_size,v_call,cdr3_aa
-,TRBV7-9,ASSPVTGDTGELF
many,TRBV11-2,ASSFDHTGSSGYT
few,TRBV12-3/TRBV12-4,ASSTDGYEQY
-,TRBV28,ASNRDRSNQPQH
-,TRBV20-1,SARDSVETLTDTQY
many,TRBV4-2,ASSQDEGSGYEQY
many,TRBV5-4,ASSRDPQSTDTQY
many,TRBV6-5,ASSYSGPTEAF
many,TRBV7-2,ASSLEDQAYEQY
-,TRBV20-1,SALLQGDNEQF
many,TRBV20-1,SLIGELAGVADTQY
-,TRBV6-1,ASNTEGMNTEAF
-,TRBV28,ASSFTPGRDEQY
-,TRBV20-1,SAIDRGLSNEQF
many,TRBV6-1,ASSGQGALETQY
many,TRBV28,ASRGRDRGNQPQH
few,TRBV19,ASSSSGNQPQH
-,TRBV2,ASSPRDNNGETGELF
many,TRBV11-2,ASSRSGGSSSYNEQF
-,TRBV5-1,ASSLVGGLEFRNEQF
many,TRBV27,ASSTTGDVQPQH
-,TRBV11-2,ASSRTIQETQY
-,TRBV12-5,ASGLVLEREILNEQF
many,TRBV5-1,ASSLGSGPSGTQY
many,TRBV28,ASSRGYNEQF
many,TRBV3-1,ASRQNPEEPQH
-,TRBV2,AGSELNNIQY
many,TRBV6-1,ASRTGNLEQF
once,TRBV27,ASSLKRPEQY
few,TRBV20-1,SARDLKRGRGNEQF
few,TRBV12-3/TRBV12-4,ASSLPGQVNTGELF
few,TRBV7-9,TSSSGPSRDTQY
few,TRBV28,ASNLRARSVSTEAF